Sequencing of this T cell receptor beta chain was carried out in a study of blood T cell repertoires in COVID-19. In the original processing: Reference gene primers were amplified, and this amplification served to estimate nucleated cell counts. The table came from immunoSEQ multiplex PCR; TCRdb's copy has only in-frame clones and leaves some out. That table furnishes V, J and clone size, whereas the DNA furnished D and trimming. The table shows about 94,000 clones, with about 80% occurring only once. V lost 0 bases, J lost 4 bases, and 10 bases lay in between. Per the germline V gene, CDR1 is LNHNV and CDR2 is YYDKDF (reference sequence). The CDR3 is 15 residues long.

The clonotype was recovered from a human donor in a cohort sampled during active COVID-19. Sequenced: peripheral blood. The rearrangement links TRBV15 to TRBJ1-5; D unresolved. CDR3 coding DNA: TGTGCCACCAGCAGAGATGCAGGCGTTAATCAGCCCCAGCATTTT. Protein sequence: CATSRDAGVNQPQHF.